The 30 T cell receptor beta chains in this list originate from one sample, sequenced in a study of OX40 agonist ivuxolimab in advanced cancers. Assay used: immunoSEQ multiplex PCR; TCRdb lists only in-frame clones, some missing. The profile covers about 60,000 clones, with over 80% appearing a single time and approximately 2.5% taken by the ten largest. The sequencing used CD4+ or CD8+ T cells sorted from blood, collected in a trial of the OX40 agonist ivuxolimab. These receptors all come from an adult with an advanced solid tumor such as melanoma, head and neck, liver or kidney cancer.

This chain links TRBV11-2 with TRBJ2-1, with 8 nucleotides matching TRBD2. This CDR3 has 15 amino acids. CDR1 is SGHAT and CDR2 is FQNNGV in the germline V gene. The ends lost 5 bases at V and 2 bases at J; junction bases unmatched: 5. CDR3 in DNA: TGTGCCAGCAGCCCAGGACTAGCTGCCTACAATGAGCAGTTCTTC. Translating it yields CASSPGLAAYNEQFF.

The chain couples TRBV29-1 to TRBJ2-7; TRBD2 agrees at 9 bases. Germline V gene lookup returns CDR1 SQVTM and CDR2 ANQGSEA. The CDR3 covers 14 residues. Trimming at V came to 4 bases and at J to 1 base, leaving 5 bases not matched to a gene. The CDR3 region has the DNA TGCAGCGTTGTAGAGGCGGGAGGGTCCTACGAGCAGTACTTC. Translated, it gives CSVVEAGGSYEQYF.

V and J are TRBV9 and TRBJ2-2; D is perhaps TRBD1 or TRBD2 (5 bases each). Germline loops: CDR1 SGDLS, CDR2 YYNGEE. This CDR3 region has 13 residues. Trimming pared 6 bases from V and 6 bases from J, leaving 12 bases between. The CDR3 region has the DNA TGTGCCAGCACCCCCTGGGGGTCCGGGGAGCTGTTTTTT. This gives the protein CASTPWGSGELFF.

This clone was recorded once. The chain uses TRBV6-1 and TRBJ2-1; 7 nucleotides agree with TRBD2. Germline CDR1 is MNHNS and CDR2 is SASEGT. The CDR3 runs 15 residues. The V and J ends lost 6 bases and 0 bases, in that order; junction bases with no gene match: 5. In DNA form, the CDR3 reads TGTGCCAGCAGCCACGGGACTAACTCCTACAATGAGCAGTTCTTC. Amino acids: CASSHGTNSYNEQFF.

The chain joins TRBV5-6 to TRBJ2-7, with 8 positions matching TRBD1. Germline values: CDR1 SGHDT, CDR2 YYEEEE. The V segment lost 4 bases and the J segment 1 base; nucleotides outside the gene matches: 10. The CDR3 runs to 16 residues. In DNA, the CDR3 is TGTGCCAGCAGCGCGACTGGGACAGGAAAATCCTACGAGCAGTACTTC. It specifies CASSATGTGKSYEQYF.

The rearrangement links TRBV12-5 to TRBJ2-1, with 7 bases that match TRBD1. Germline values: CDR1 LGHNT, CDR2 FRNRAP. The CDR3 is 16 amino acids. Losses at the gene ends were 0 bases for V and 5 bases for J; bases not matched to a gene: 7. CDR3 bases: TGTGCTAGTGGTTTGGTACTAGGGGGCAGGGACAATGAGCAGTTCTTC. It codes for CASGLVLGGRDNEQFF.

This chain links TRBV28 with TRBJ1-1; 8 nucleotides line up with TRBD1. The CDR3 is 13 residues long. V shed 7 bases and J 5 bases; nucleotides not matched to a gene: 6. Germline V gene sequence: CDR1 MDHEN, CDR2 SYDVKM. For the CDR3, the DNA is TGTGCCAGCACAGGGGGCGCGGGAACTGAAGCTTTCTTT. Its translation: CASTGGAGTEAFF.

The chain uses TRBV2 and TRBJ2-7; D gene ambiguous. V shed 4 bases and J shed 6 bases, with 13 bases lying between them. The germline gives CDR1 SNHLY, CDR2 FYNNEI. The CDR3 extends over 13 amino acids. The CDR3 DNA sequence: TGTGCCAGCAGTGCCAACAACCTAATCGAGCAGTACTTC. As protein: CASSANNLIEQYF.

The J gene is TRBJ2-3, the V gene TRBV20-1; no firm D call. This CDR3 spans 11 amino acids. Trimming cost V 5 bases and J 6 bases, with 9 bases left between them. Germline V lookup: CDR1 DFQATT, CDR2 SNEGSKA (reference sequence). CDR3 in amino acids: CSADKYDTQYF. The CDR3 nucleotides are TGCAGTGCTGATAAGTACGATACGCAGTATTTT.

CDR3 loop: CASRDRGAQETQYF. The CDR3 DNA reads as TGTGCCAGTAGGGACAGGGGGGCTCAAGAGACCCAGTACTTC. This chain links TRBV19 with TRBJ2-5, with 10 positions matching TRBD1. The germline gives CDR1 LNHDA, CDR2 SQIVND (reference sequence). The junction had 3 bases not matched to a gene; V was cut back by 6 bases and J by 2 bases. The CDR3 covers 14 residues.

V gene TRBV18 combines with J gene TRBJ2-7; TRBD1 aligns across 7 bases. The length of the CDR3 is 15 residues. CDR1 KGHSH and CDR2 LQKENI come from the germline V gene. V shed 4 bases, J shed 0 bases, and the junction held 6 bases outside the gene matches. The CDR3 DNA reads TGTGCCAGCTCACAACCCGGGACAGACTCCTACGAGCAGTACTTC. This encodes CASSQPGTDSYEQYF.

The rearrangement joins TRBV30 to TRBJ2-4, with 11 bases aligning to TRBD2. The CDR3 is made up of 15 amino acids. Germline lookup yields CDR1 GTSNPN and CDR2 SVGIG (reference sequence). The V segment lost 3 bases and the J segment 4 bases; nucleotides outside the gene matches: 5. The CDR3 protein is CAWSVRLAGKNIQYF. The CDR3 region has the DNA TGTGCCTGGAGCGTTAGACTAGCGGGGAAAAACATTCAGTACTTC.

V gene TRBV11-2 combines with J gene TRBJ1-1, with D perhaps matching TRBD1 (5 bases). This CDR3 spans 13 amino acids. The germline V gene encodes CDR1 SGHAT and CDR2 FQNNGV. Trimming stripped 5 bases from V and 2 bases from J, with 9 bases between. CDR3 residues: CASSRGGNTEAFF. The CDR3 coding sequence is TGTGCCAGCAGCAGGGGAGGAAACACTGAAGCTTTCTTT.

The rearrangement links TRBV27 to TRBJ1-1; 9 bases line up with TRBD1. With V trimmed by 4 bases and J by 8 bases, 5 bases remained unmatched. The germline CDR1 and CDR2 sequences are MNHEY and SMNVEV (reference sequence). The CDR3 spans 13 residues. CDR3 in DNA: TGTGCCAGCAGTTATACGGGACAGGGAGAAGCTTTCTTT. Amino acids: CASSYTGQGEAFF.

The V call is TRBV2, the J call TRBJ1-2, with TRBD1 as a possible D gene (6 bases). Germline values: CDR1 SNHLY, CDR2 FYNNEI. Deletions cut 10 bases from V and 5 bases from J, with 17 bases between. The CDR3 runs to 13 residues. As DNA, the CDR3 is TGTGCCACAGGTCGGGGGGGGCTTTATGGCTACACCTTC. It is translated as CATGRGGLYGYTF.

This clone was detected only a few times. The J gene is TRBJ2-3, the V gene TRBV7-2; D not resolved. The length of the CDR3 is 11 residues. CDR1 is SGHTA, CDR2 FQGNSA, per germline. Trimming left V 8 bases short and J 4 bases short, with 7 bases between. The CDR3 here is CASSPADTQYF. The CDR3 bases are TGTGCCAGCTCCCCCGCAGATACGCAGTATTTT.

The V and J genes are TRBV7-2 and TRBJ2-1, with 8 bases that match TRBD2. Germline V gene lookup returns CDR1 SGHTA and CDR2 FQGNSA. V was clipped by 5 bases and J by 7 bases; unmatched bases: 10. CDR3 length: 15 amino acids. The CDR3 reads CASSPGLARANEQFF. The CDR3 DNA reads TGTGCCAGCAGCCCAGGACTAGCCCGGGCGAATGAGCAGTTCTTC.

This sequence joins TRBV5-1 and TRBJ1-4; TRBD1 aligns across 8 bases. J was trimmed by 1 base and V by 0 bases; bases with no gene match: 5. Germline-derived CDR1 and CDR2 are SGHRS and YFSETQ. The CDR3 contains 17 residues. CDR3 bases: TGCGCCAGCAGCTTGGGTCCAGGGGGCGAAACTAATGAAAAACTGTTTTTT. This gives the protein CASSLGPGGETNEKLFF.

This clone was recorded once. V is TRBV5-6 and J is TRBJ1-3; TRBD1 matches 8 bases. Looked up from germline, CDR1 is SGHDT and CDR2 is YYEEEE. The CDR3 runs to 13 residues. After removal of 4 bases from V and 7 bases from J, the junction contained 4 bases not matched to a gene. DNA for the CDR3: TGTGCCAGCAGCACCGGGACAGGCAACACCATATATTTT. This gives the protein CASSTGTGNTIYF. The entire variable domain, with the rest obtained from reference TRBV5-6 and TRBJ1-3, is as follows: DAGVTQSPTHLIKTRGQQVTLRCSPKSGHDTVSWYQQALGQGPQFIFQYYEEEERQRGNFPDRFSGHQFPNYSSELNVNALLLGDSALYLCASSTGTGNTIYFGEGSWLTVV.

This chain uses TRBV10-3 with TRBJ2-3, with 10 bases fitting TRBD1. V dropped 3 bases and J dropped 6; count of bases not matched to a gene: 3. Per germline, CDR1 ENHRY and CDR2 SYGVKD. The CDR3 is made up of 14 amino acids. CDR3 sequence: CAISEGTGADTQYF. CDR3 nucleotides: TGTGCCATCAGTGAAGGGACAGGGGCCGATACGCAGTATTTT.

This chain links TRBV5-4 with TRBJ2-1; 9 bases align to TRBD2. V dropped 2 bases and J dropped 3; count of bases not matched to a gene: 6. CDR1 and CDR2 from the germline V gene are SGHNT and YYREEE (reference sequence). The CDR3 totals 16 residues. The CDR3 nucleotides read TGTGCCAGCAGCTTCGGTAGCGGGGGCCTCTACAATGAGCAGTTCTTC. This translates into CASSFGSGGLYNEQFF.

The V call is TRBV10-3, the J call TRBJ1-1; D may be TRBD1 (5 bases). The length of the CDR3 is 14 residues. Germline CDR1 ENHRY, CDR2 SYGVKD. The germline V and J ends were trimmed by 5 bases and 9 bases, with 19 bases remaining between them. The CDR3 DNA reads TGTGCCATCAGTAACCGGGACTCTTCCAGGAAAGCTTTCTTT. Its protein product is CAISNRDSSRKAFF.

The V call is TRBV19, the J call TRBJ2-2, with D possibly being TRBD1 or TRBD2 (5 bases each). The CDR3 contains 14 residues. Per the germline V gene, CDR1 is LNHDA and CDR2 is SQIVND (reference sequence). V was clipped by 5 bases and J by 6 bases, with 13 bases between them. This CDR3 reads CASSSGAKAGELFF. CDR3 DNA sequence: TGTGCCAGTAGTTCCGGGGCAAAGGCCGGGGAGCTGTTTTTT. Complete variable domain (other parts from reference TRBV19 and TRBJ2-2): DGGITQSPKYLFRKEGQNVTLSCEQNLNHDAMYWYRQDPGQGLRLIYYSQIVNDFQKGDIAEGYSVSREKKESFPLTVTSAQKNPTAFYLCASSSGAKAGELFFGEGSRLTVL.

The chain carries TRBV7-9 and TRBJ2-2; TRBD1 matches 10 bases. V lost 1 base, J lost 6 bases, and 5 bases stayed unmatched. This CDR3 contains 16 residues. Germline values: CDR1 SEHNR, CDR2 FQNEAQ (reference sequence). CDR3 loop: CASSLGSGTGAGELFF. The CDR3 bases are TGTGCCAGCAGCTTAGGGTCCGGGACAGGGGCCGGGGAGCTGTTTTTT.

The V and J genes are TRBV5-1 and TRBJ2-3, with TRBD2 identical over 7 bases. Germline V CDR1 and CDR2: SGHRS, YFSETQ. The CDR3 spans 15 residues. J gave up 2 bases and V 4 bases, and 7 bases lay outside the gene matches. CDR3 protein: CASSVSGIDTDTQYF. CDR3 nucleotide sequence: TGCGCCAGCAGCGTGAGCGGGATCGACACAGATACGCAGTATTTT.

In nucleotides, the CDR3 is TGTGCCAGCAGTCAGGGGCGTGGAGATACGCAGTATTTT. The encoded protein is CASSQGRGDTQYF. This chain uses TRBV6-5 with TRBJ2-3; D perhaps matches TRBD1 (6 bases). The germline V gene has CDR1 MNHEY and CDR2 SVGAGI. Trimming stripped 5 bases from V and 5 bases from J, with 11 bases between. The CDR3 covers 13 residues.

This clone showed up just once. The chain links TRBV6-5 to TRBJ1-5; D gene uncertain. V was clipped by 9 bases and J by 6 bases, with 3 bases between them. The CDR3 is 9 residues long. Germline CDR1 is MNHEY and CDR2 is SVGAGI. Here the CDR3 DNA reads TGTGCCAGGGGTCAGCCCCAGCATTTT. This translates into CARGQPQHF.

This chain joins TRBV7-6 and TRBJ2-1; 11 positions match TRBD2. V shed 3 bases, J shed 4 bases, and the junction held 2 bases outside the gene matches. Germline CDR1 reads SGHVS; CDR2 reads FNYEAQ. The CDR3 sequence is 15 residues long. The CDR3 DNA sequence: TGTGCCAGCAGCTTGGGGACTAGCGGTTACAATGAGCAGTTCTTC. Its translation is CASSLGTSGYNEQFF.

This chain joins TRBV5-1 and TRBJ2-5, with 7 bases identical to TRBD2. Germline lookup yields CDR1 SGHRS and CDR2 YFSETQ. V trimming: 4 bases; J trimming: 5 bases; junction bases outside the gene matches: 20. The CDR3 is 18 amino acids. For the CDR3, the DNA is TGCGCCAGCAGCCGCGGGGGTTTCGAGGGAGCTACCCGGGAGACCCAGTACTTC. Translating it yields CASSRGGFEGATRETQYF.

J is TRBJ2-1 and V is TRBV9, with 9 bases identical to TRBD1. The CDR3 extends over 16 amino acids. Germline loops: CDR1 SGDLS, CDR2 YYNGEE. Trimming cost V 0 bases and J 6 bases; bases outside gene matches: 7. CDR3: CASSVVTGQGSNEQFF. CDR3 DNA: TGTGCCAGCAGCGTAGTAACGGGACAGGGATCCAATGAGCAGTTCTTC. Filled out from reference TRBV9 and TRBJ2-1, the complete variable domain reads DSGVTQTPKHLITATGQRVTLRCSPRSGDLSVYWYQQSLDQGLQFLIQYYNGEERAKGNILERFSAQQFPDLHSELNLSSLELGDSALYFCASSVVTGQGSNEQFFGPGTRLTVL.